One and the same sample provided the 13 T cell receptor beta chains below, sequenced in a study of T cells in Graves' hyperthyroidism and ophthalmopathy. RNA transcripts provided the source from which TCR beta CDR3 regions were amplified. With the HTBI primer set, the TCR CDR3 went through a first round of RT-PCR. From the multiplex PCR reads, TCRdb called clonotypes with MiXCR, one entry per CDR3 protein. The data show a few hundred thousand distinct CDR3 sequences, with 15% to 19% seen just once and under 8% held by the top ten. The sequenced sample consisted of blood. These receptor sequences come from a woman aged 25 to 39 with Graves' hyperthyroidism.

The chain uses TRBV7-2 and TRBJ1-1; D not certain. The CDR3 is 14 residues long. The germline V gene has CDR1 SGHTA and CDR2 FQGNSA. The V gene lost 1 base and the J gene lost 4 bases, with 10 bases spanning the gap. The CDR3 bases are TGTGCCAGCAGCTTAGTTCCGTGGGTCACTGAAGCTTTCTTT. Translated, it gives CASSLVPWVTEAFF.

The chain joins TRBV27 to TRBJ1-5, with TRBD1 identical over 8 bases. CDR3 size: 14 residues. The V gene's germline CDR1 is MNHEY and CDR2 SMNVEV (reference sequence). V lost 5 bases and J lost 5; bases outside the gene matches: 5. CDR3 DNA: TGTGCCAGCAGTCACAGGGGGGTGTATCAGCCCCAGCATTTT. It specifies CASSHRGVYQPQHF.

This clonotype was detected ten times or more. The gene calls are TRBV5-1 and TRBJ2-7, with TRBD2 identical over 10 bases. V lost 2 bases to trimming and J lost 3 bases; unmatched junction nucleotides: 8. The germline V gene has CDR1 SGHRS and CDR2 YFSETQ. The CDR3 runs 16 residues. CDR3 bases: TGCGCCAGCAGCTTCGAGGCTAGACTAGCGGGCTACGAGCAGTACTTC. It encodes CASSFEARLAGYEQYF.

DNA of the CDR3: TGCAGTGCTCGCGGGGTAGCCCGCGGCACAGATACGCAGTATTTT. Translated, it gives CSARGVARGTDTQYF. The chain joins TRBV20-1 to TRBJ2-3; perhaps TRBD2 as D (6 bases). The germline V gene has CDR1 DFQATT and CDR2 SNEGSKA (reference sequence). The CDR3 consists of 15 residues. V was shortened by 5 bases and J by 1 base, with 16 bases between the two germline ends.

This clonotype was counted only a few times. This rearrangement joins TRBV20-1 to TRBJ2-4; 8 bases map to TRBD1. Germline V lookup: CDR1 DFQATT, CDR2 SNEGSKA (reference sequence). CDR3 length equals 12 residues. V gave up 5 bases and J gave up 5 bases; unmatched junction bases: 2. This CDR3 is CSASRGQNIQYF. CDR3 bases: TGCAGTGCTTCCAGGGGGCAAAACATTCAGTACTTC.

Many counts were recorded for this clonotype. V usage is TRBV28 and J usage is TRBJ2-7; 8 bases are shared with TRBD1. This CDR3 is built from 15 residues. V dropped 4 bases and J dropped 3; count of bases not matched to a gene: 8. CDR1 is MDHEN, CDR2 SYDVKM, per germline. CDR3 DNA: TGTGCCAGCAGTTCCCCGGACAGGGTTCTCTACGAGCAGTACTTC. Amino acids: CASSSPDRVLYEQYF.

The rearrangement links TRBV2 to TRBJ1-2, with TRBD1 as a possible D gene (6 bases). V shed 6 bases and J shed 8 bases, with 19 bases lying between them. CDR1 is SNHLY, CDR2 FYNNEI, per germline. This CDR3 region has 14 residues. CDR3 sequence: CASSLGTSHYGYTF. CDR3 nucleotide sequence: TGTGCCAGCAGCCTCGGGACATCTCATTACGGCTACACCTTC.

The chain has TRBV28 and TRBJ2-7, with TRBD1 matching over 10 bases. Germline V gene lookup returns CDR1 MDHEN and CDR2 SYDVKM. This CDR3 has 15 residues. J lost 3 bases, V lost 3 bases, and 5 bases had no gene match. The CDR3 spells CASSLGTGVYYEQYF. The DNA for the CDR3 is TGTGCCAGCAGTTTGGGGACAGGGGTTTACTACGAGCAGTACTTC.

This clonotype was observed at least ten times. The chain joins TRBV7-9 to TRBJ2-1, with a weak D call TRBD1 (6 bases). With 5 bases removed from V and 0 bases from J, the gap between germline ends came to 17 bases. CDR3 length: 17 residues. Germline V gene sequence: CDR1 SEHNR, CDR2 FQNEAQ (reference sequence). CDR3 loop: CASSPRTDASSYNEQFF. In DNA form, the CDR3 reads TGTGCCAGCAGCCCAAGGACAGATGCGAGCTCCTACAATGAGCAGTTCTTC.

The genes are TRBV7-2 and TRBJ1-5, with 10 nucleotides matching TRBD1. From germline, CDR1 is SGHTA and CDR2 FQGNSA. CDR3 length: 18 residues. With 4 bases clipped from V and 2 bases from J, the junction kept 11 bases outside the gene matches. CDR3 sequence reads: CASSSAKTGGSGNQPQHF. CDR3 DNA sequence: TGTGCCAGCAGCTCCGCCAAGACAGGGGGCTCTGGCAATCAGCCCCAGCATTTT.

This clonotype was recorded a few times. V and J are TRBV30 and TRBJ2-2, with 10 bases aligning to TRBD2. Trimming at V came to 6 bases and at J to 4 bases, leaving 11 bases not matched to a gene. Germline CDR1 GTSNPN, CDR2 SVGIG (reference sequence). The CDR3 covers 16 residues. The CDR3 DNA is TGTGCCTGCGGACTAGCGGAAGGGCCGGGCACCGGGGAGCTGTTTTTT. This sequence encodes CACGLAEGPGTGELFF.

This clonotype came up a few times. The chain employs TRBV6-1 and TRBJ1-1, with D possibly matching TRBD1 (6 bases). The CDR3 spans 16 residues. Germline V gene sequence: CDR1 MNHNS, CDR2 SASEGT. The ends were cut back, 8 bases at V and 5 bases at J, with 24 bases in the middle. CDR3 bases: TGTGCCAGCCGACGCGGTACAGGGCAGGTACAGACTGAAGCTTTCTTT. Its protein product is CASRRGTGQVQTEAFF.

The chain uses TRBV3-1 and TRBJ2-1, with TRBD1 matching over 8 bases. Germline CDR1 reads LGHDT; CDR2 reads YNNKEL (reference sequence). Germline trimming cut 4 bases from V and 9 bases from J; bases unmatched to any gene: 11. The CDR3 spans 15 residues. The DNA for the CDR3 is TGTGCCAGCAGCCGGGACAGGTCGGGGGTGGGTGAGCAGTTCTTC. Translated, it gives CASSRDRSGVGEQFF.